A single TCR beta chain is shown here with its context. This clone's antigen is unknown. No base quality information exists; no much larger clone differs at one position. This entry is derived from a study of radiation and T cells in renal cell carcinoma (TCRdb year 2020). With respect to the entire study: Samples came from a clinical trial, in which primary renal cell carcinomas received 15 Gy stereotactic body radiation therapy followed by nephrectomy 4 weeks later. TCR beta sequencing covered 53 samples in total, comprising some 25 tumors and 27 peripheral blood samples. A total of 3.5 million to 4.5 million unique CDR3 nucleotide sequences, encoding roughly 3,000,000 unique CDR3 amino acid sequences, were found across all 50 or so samples.

Here is what the overall study found, with its caveats: An increase in top tumor clonotypes in blood was observed from baseline to 2 weeks post-radiation, followed by contraction by 4 weeks, which was taken to suggest transient expansion of tumor-resident clones. The single-armed trial design could not address effects of radiation dose or scheduling on the TCR repertoire. Because pretreatment tumor biopsies were not available, the baseline intratumoral presence of clonotypes could not be determined. Blood repertoire dynamics were not followed beyond 4 weeks after treatment.

From the germline V gene, CDR1 is MNHNS and CDR2 is SASEGT. The V and J ends are trimmed by 7 bases and 3 bases, leaving 15 bases between them. There are 15 amino acids in the CDR3, from cysteine to phenylalanine inclusive. This entry keeps only the CDR3 DNA: 45 bases, framed from base 1. Following the manufacturer's recommendations, the immunoSEQ kit was used to generate TCR beta libraries from genomic DNA. To prepare libraries, a first multiplex PCR with proprietary primers was run, followed by a second PCR that added unique barcodes, and a bead cleanup was done after each round. A positive control reaction and a negative control reaction, both provided in the kit, were run with every batch of samples. The final libraries were assessed on an Agilent 4200 TapeStation D1000 ScreenTape, pooled by volume, and quantified by qPCR. Sequencing was performed on an Illumina NextSeq500 with a MidOutput 150-cycle cartridge, and 156 Read1 and 15 Index1 cycles were run with kit custom primers. The pooled library was loaded at about 0.93 pM with 20% PhiX control spiked in. The study's processing was this. Vendor-processed data were analyzed in R, with a clonotype defined as all T cells sharing the same CDR3 nucleotide sequence. In the clone abundance analyses, frequencies were normalized to the 10,000 most abundant clones in each sample. Public T cell clones, averaging fewer than five per sample, were removed before analysis. A difference in abundance of at least 32-fold between compartments was used to define tumor-enriched and baseline blood-enriched clonotypes. A beta-binomial differential abundance model was used to identify clonotypes that were expanded or contracted between blood time points. Tumor-blood repertoire similarity was measured with the Baroni-Urbani and Buser coefficient, and group comparisons used two-tailed Wilcoxon tests in R. TCRdb's version of the immuneACCESS table is confined to in-frame rearrangements and falls short of the full clone set. An unresolved V gene accounts for under half of the shortfall where checked; the remainder is of unknown origin. D and trimming were read from the DNA, whereas the V and J calls and clone size are those reported in that table. Within this sample are 150,000 to 180,000 clones, with roughly 87% of them counted one time only. The biggest ten clones account for 13% of the sample.

The sample's time point label, in plain terms: blood 2 weeks post-SBRT. The intended sense of this specimen's treatment or condition label: 15 Gy SBRT to primary tumor, nephrectomy 4 weeks later. To follow tumor-enriched clonotypes, peripheral blood was collected serially from radiation-treated patients at baseline and again at 2 weeks and 4 weeks after SBRT. Every patient's renal cell carcinoma showed clear cell pathology. Genomic DNA for TCR sequencing was prepared using the QIAamp DNA Blood Mini Kit (Qiagen). Only samples passing all quality control checks were included in the analyses. The material was blood, obtained from a patient whose treatment included radiotherapy and nephrectomy. The clonotype originates from a woman between 45 and 65 years old with renal cell carcinoma. The sequence joins TRBV6-1 to TRBJ2-2, with TRBD2 as a weak D call on 6 bases. The DNA is as follows: TGTGCCAGCACCTTGGGGAGCGGGCACACCGGGGAGCTGTTTTTT. It translates to CASTLGSGHTGELFF.